The sequence of this TCR beta chain was determined in a study of early stage breast cancer tumors. Each sample had two DNA replicates, about 0.52 ug blood or around 1.4 ug tissue. Generated by immunoSEQ multiplex PCR, the TCRdb table keeps only in-frame clones and is missing some. The sample shows about 41,000 clones, around 70% of them seen only once. CDR3 size: 14 residues. The J segment lost 4 bases and the V segment lost 4 bases, leaving 2 bases of the junction unmatched. Germline-derived CDR1 and CDR2 are SGHRS and YFSETQ. This chain connects TRBV5-1 to TRBJ2-3, with TRBD2 identical over 11 bases. This TCR came from a person aged 50-59 years with breast cancer. The sequenced sample consisted of blood. CDR3 amino acids: CASSPTSGADTQYF. CDR3 in DNA: TGCGCCAGCAGCCCGACTAGCGGGGCAGATACGCAGTATTTT. Filled out from reference TRBV5-1 and TRBJ2-3, the complete variable domain reads KAGVTQTPRYLIKTRGQQVTLSCSPISGHRSVSWYQQTPGQGLQFLFEYFSETQRNKGNFPGRFSGRQFSNSRSEMNVSTLELGDSALYLCASSPTSGADTQYFGPGTRLTVL.